The source of this T cell receptor (beta chain) is a study of beta chain features in type 1 diabetes (dated by TCRdb to the late 2010s). Study-wide context: No differences in mean age, gender distribution, total cell number or subset yield were found between patients and healthy donors. A total of 90 million to 130 million sorted cells were examined across all samples, and a strong correlation was observed between cell number per subset and RNA yield. In the study, TCRB repertoires of sorted circulating CD4+ T cell subsets from recently diagnosed type 1 diabetes patients were compared with those of matched healthy donors. Regulatory and stem cell-like memory subsets were obtained from only 8 patients and roughly 8 healthy donors, while naive and central memory subsets were obtained from all 30 or so donors.

CDR3 length: 14 amino acids, cysteine to phenylalanine. The sequence is cut down to CDR3 DNA, 42 bases in frame from base 1. V and J are trimmed by 10 bases and 5 bases, and the gene matches miss 6 bases of the junction. The germline V gene supplies CDR1 SGHTA and CDR2 FQGNSA. From each donor, a single peripheral blood sample of 100 to 150 mL on average was drawn into heparinised tubes. Using a panel that included CD45RO, CCR7, CD25, CD127, CD95 and CD27, naive, central memory, regulatory and stem cell-like memory CD4+ T cells were sorted on a BD FACSAria II. All sorted populations exceeded 95% purity. Right away, PBMCs were isolated by Lymphoprep density gradient centrifugation and were stained directly, with no culture step. Samples were stained and sorted in pairs, with one healthy donor and one patient per experiment, so that batch effects were minimized. All of the isolated RNA was reverse transcribed with the High Capacity cDNA Reverse Transcription Kit, so expressed TCRB transcripts were sequenced. Naive, central memory and regulatory T cell samples underwent deep immunoSEQ sequencing, averaging around 4 million total reads per sample. Sorted cells were lysed in RLT buffer, and RNA was extracted using DNase-treated RNeasy Micro or Mini kits according to cell number. Each cell subset was processed separately to prevent cross-contamination, with patient and healthy donor samples processed together. TCRB sequences were amplified from cDNA with the immunoSEQ multiplex PCR, producing 87-bp fragments spanning the CDR3 region. Amplicons were sequenced on the Illumina HiSeq platform. On the authors' methods: Synthetic template baselines were used to correct PCR bias computationally, reads within Hamming distance 2 were collapsed, and singletons that could not be merged were discarded. Reads were aligned against IMGT to assign V, D and J genes, CDR3 length and insertions or deletions at six rearrangement sites. Clonotype counts were normalized to sorted cell number within each subset before computing true diversity and Gini coefficients with the tcR R package. Repertoire sharing was quantified using the overlap coefficient calculated on TCRB nucleotide sequences. Imported from immuneACCESS, the table was reduced by TCRdb to in-frame sequences with V and J called. These copies leave out some clones; in studies compared against another copy, an unresolved V gene accounts for under half, and the cause of the remainder is not known. That table gives V, J and clone size, and the DNA gave D and trimming. The sample contains about 190,000 clones, approximately 8% of them found a single time. The ten largest account for approximately 0.5% of the sample.

Broader findings and caveats from the paper: Because the HLA sub-analyses included only small numbers of individuals, any influence of HLA type on TCRB rearrangement was left unresolved. Type 1 diabetes patients showed a moderate but significant shortening of TCRB CDR3 length in all four CD4+ subsets. Fewer insertions and more nucleotide deletions at VDJ recombination sites were observed in patients with type 1 diabetes, implying thymic rearrangement abnormalities. Because cDNA rather than genomic DNA was sequenced, highly expressing activated cells could have been over-represented, although no difference in activation and CD3 levels was found between groups. Naive, central memory and regulatory TCRB repertoires appeared to be more alike among patients than among healthy donors. PCR may preferentially amplify shorter templates, but because patient and control samples were amplified and corrected together, any resulting skew would affect both groups equally.

As concerns this clone: Its target antigen remains unknown. Base qualities are missing; no much larger clone stands one base away.

In this chain, TRBV7-2 is recombined with TRBJ2-3, and 13 junctional nucleotides match TRBD2. This clonotype was sampled from a man younger than 30 with type 1 diabetes. The sequenced material came from central memory CD4+ T cells from blood. The CDR3 region: CATQGLAGVDTQYF. The base sequence is TGTGCCACCCAAGGACTAGCGGGGGTAGATACGCAGTATTTT.